The 24 T cell receptor beta chains reported below all come from one sample, sequenced in a study of cytomegalovirus exposure and HLA in healthy donors. 60 Vbeta and 13 Jbeta primers were used in PCR. TCRdb keeps only in-frame clones here, not all; method: immunoSEQ multiplex PCR. The sample holds around 130,000 clones; around four fifths are singletons and the top ten take around 1.9%. Source material: PBMCs. These receptors were collected from a man in his forties in good health and CMV-seronegative.

In DNA form, the CDR3 reads TGTGCCAGCAGTGACTCGGGGGGTGGAGATACGCAGTATTTT. Protein sequence: CASSDSGGGDTQYF. The rearrangement joins TRBV6-4 to TRBJ2-3; D is perhaps TRBD2 (6 bases). Trimming left V 0 bases short and J 5 bases short, with 9 bases between. CDR1 MRHNA and CDR2 SNTAGT come from the germline V gene. This CDR3 spans 14 amino acids.

In this sample, this clone turned up a few times. The rearrangement joins TRBV6-5 to TRBJ2-7, with D possibly matching TRBD1 (5 bases). The CDR3 runs to 13 residues. Germline-derived CDR1 and CDR2 are MNHEY and SVGAGI. V was pared by 4 bases and J by 2 bases, with 9 bases between. CDR3 DNA sequence: TGTGCCAGCAGTTCAGCAGGGACCTACGAGCAGTACTTC. This translates into CASSSAGTYEQYF.

A single count supports this clone. This chain uses TRBV6-1 with TRBJ1-5; 7 bases line up with TRBD1. The V gene's germline CDR1 is MNHNS and CDR2 SASEGT. The CDR3 is made up of 15 amino acids. V dropped 5 bases and J dropped 5; count of bases not matched to a gene: 9. CDR3 protein: CASSRRGQEYQPQHF. DNA of the CDR3: TGTGCCAGCAGTCGACGCGGACAGGAGTATCAGCCCCAGCATTTT.

CDR3 in DNA: TGTGCCAGTAACCTAGCGTCTGGGGAGCTGTTTTTT. Translating gives CASNLASGELFF. The V gene is TRBV19, the J gene TRBJ2-2; the D gene is possibly TRBD2 (6 bases). The germline V gene has CDR1 LNHDA and CDR2 SQIVND (reference sequence). This CDR3 has 12 residues. With 7 bases removed from V and 8 bases from J, the gap between germline ends came to 11 bases.

V and J are TRBV5-1 and TRBJ2-3; TRBD2 matches at 14 bases. CDR1 and CDR2 from the germline V gene are SGHRS and YFSETQ. V lost 0 bases and J lost 3; bases outside the gene matches: 0. The CDR3 is 16 residues long. The CDR3 nucleotides read TGCGCCAGCAGCTTGGGGACTAGCGGGGGGACAGATACGCAGTATTTT. It is translated as CASSLGTSGGTDTQYF.

This clone was recorded once. V gene TRBV4-3 combines with J gene TRBJ1-1; D unclear. The length of the CDR3 is 14 residues. Trimming removed 0 bases from V and 1 base from J, with 6 bases in between. CDR1 LGHNA and CDR2 YSLEER come from the germline V gene. Here the CDR3 reads CASSQDWQNTEAFF. DNA for the CDR3: TGCGCCAGCAGCCAAGATTGGCAGAACACTGAAGCTTTCTTT.

This chain uses TRBV5-6 with TRBJ1-5; no definite D call. Per the germline V gene, CDR1 is SGHDT and CDR2 is YYEEEE. With 0 bases removed from V and 0 bases from J, the gap between germline ends came to 7 bases. The CDR3 length is 15 residues. CDR3 bases: TGTGCCAGCAGCTTGGGTTTAGTTAGCAATCAGCCCCAGCATTTT. It encodes CASSLGLVSNQPQHF.

This chain links TRBV4-1 with TRBJ2-3, with 7 bases aligning to TRBD1. Trimming removed 5 bases from V and 8 bases from J; junction bases left unmatched: 13. Germline assignment: CDR1 MGHRA and CDR2 YSYEKL. The CDR3 covers 15 residues. The CDR3 protein is CASSSEGAPGGTQYF. The DNA of the CDR3 is TGCGCCAGCAGCTCCGAGGGGGCCCCCGGAGGTACGCAGTATTTT.

The J gene is TRBJ2-7, the V gene TRBV19, with 10 bases fitting TRBD2. Germline CDR1 and CDR2: LNHDA and SQIVND (reference sequence). The V segment lost 6 bases and the J segment 0 bases; nucleotides outside the gene matches: 14. The CDR3 is 18 residues long. The CDR3 spells CASSTSRTSGRSSYEQYF. The CDR3 coding sequence is TGTGCCAGTAGCACCTCCAGGACTAGCGGAAGGAGCTCCTACGAGCAGTACTTC.

There are a few counts of this clone. This chain links TRBV28 with TRBJ1-1, with D maybe TRBD1 (5 bases). The CDR3 runs 12 residues. Germline CDR1 reads MDHEN; CDR2 reads SYDVKM. The V end was cut by 7 bases, the J end by 2 bases, with 8 bases between. CDR3 nucleotides: TGTGCCAGCATCCGGACAAACACTGAAGCTTTCTTT. Its translation: CASIRTNTEAFF.

As DNA, the CDR3 is TGTGCCAGCAGTCCAAACCCCCGACAGTCTCAAGAGACCCAGTACTTC. Amino acids: CASSPNPRQSQETQYF. The rearrangement joins TRBV28 to TRBJ2-5; D is perhaps TRBD1 (5 bases). This CDR3 has 16 residues. V shed 5 bases and J shed 2 bases, with 18 bases lying between them. CDR1 and CDR2 from the germline V gene are MDHEN and SYDVKM.

About this clone itself: The same CDR3 is also encoded by other DNA sequences in this sample. V and J are TRBV2 and TRBJ1-2, with 8 bases identical to TRBD1. The CDR3 has 13 amino acids. Unmatched junction bases numbered 3, after V lost 4 bases and J lost 5 bases. Germline loops: CDR1 SNHLY, CDR2 FYNNEI. CDR3 bases: TGTGCCAGCAGTGGACAGGGGTCATATGGCTACACCTTC. Residues: CASSGQGSYGYTF. Supplemented by reference TRBV2 and TRBJ1-2, the full variable domain reads EPEVTQTPSHQVTQMGQEVILRCVPISNHLYFYWYRQILGQKVEFLVSFYNNEISEKSEIFDDQFSVERPDGSNFTLKIRSTKLEDSAMYFCASSGQGSYGYTFGSGTRLTVV.

This clone has just a few counts. The gene calls are TRBV19 and TRBJ2-1; D is undetermined. The V gene lost 6 bases and the J gene lost 6 bases, with 9 bases spanning the gap. The CDR3 is 12 residues long. Germline assignment: CDR1 LNHDA and CDR2 SQIVND (reference sequence). CDR3 region: CASSRVGNEQFF. In DNA form, the CDR3 reads TGTGCCAGTAGCCGGGTAGGCAATGAGCAGTTCTTC.

The chain is built from TRBV6-1 and TRBJ1-4, with 7 nucleotides matching TRBD1. The V and J ends lost 4 bases and 2 bases, in that order; junction bases with no gene match: 4. CDR3 size: 15 residues. In germline, CDR1 is MNHNS, CDR2 SASEGT. Written as DNA, the CDR3 is TGTGCCAGCAGTGCCCGACAGGGTACTAATGAAAAACTGTTTTTT. It codes for CASSARQGTNEKLFF.

This clone appeared a few times. The gene calls are TRBV6-6 and TRBJ1-1; D is uncertain. The CDR3 covers 14 residues. Trimming left V 5 bases short and J 6 bases short, with 16 bases between. Per germline, CDR1 MNHNY and CDR2 SVGAGI (reference sequence). The CDR3: CASSAQSVGAEAFF. DNA of the CDR3: TGTGCCAGCAGTGCGCAGAGTGTAGGAGCTGAAGCTTTCTTT.

This rearrangement joins TRBV11-3 to TRBJ2-3; TRBD1 aligns across 9 bases. With 4 bases clipped from V and 4 bases from J, the junction kept 0 bases outside the gene matches. This CDR3 comprises 13 residues. Germline V CDR1 and CDR2: SGHNT, YENEEA. As DNA, the CDR3 is TGTGCCAGCAGCTACAGGGGGCCAGATACGCAGTATTTT. This sequence encodes CASSYRGPDTQYF. The full variable domain, rest sourced from reference TRBV11-3 and TRBJ2-3, is EAGVVQSPRYKIIEKKQPVAFWCNPISGHNTLYWYLQNLGQGPELLIRYENEEAVDDSQLPKDRFSAERLKGVDSTLKIQPAELGDSAVYLCASSYRGPDTQYFGPGTRLTVL.

Only one count was recorded for this clone. This chain uses TRBV5-6 with TRBJ1-2; the match to TRBD1 covers 7 bases. Germline V lookup: CDR1 SGHDT, CDR2 YYEEEE. Unmatched junction bases numbered 6, after V lost 3 bases and J lost 4 bases. This CDR3 contains 14 residues. The CDR3: CASSSGQDPYGYTF. The CDR3, as DNA: TGTGCCAGCAGCTCTGGACAGGATCCCTATGGCTACACCTTC.

The V gene is TRBV5-6, the J gene TRBJ2-7; 7 nucleotides align to TRBD1. V gave up 4 bases and J gave up 0 bases; unmatched junction bases: 10. The CDR3 is 16 residues long. Germline-derived CDR1 and CDR2 are SGHDT and YYEEEE. The DNA for the CDR3 is TGTGCCAGCAGCCTATCCGGGACAGACCTCTCCTACGAGCAGTACTTC. Its translation is CASSLSGTDLSYEQYF.

This chain connects TRBV7-2 to TRBJ2-7; D possibly corresponds to TRBD2 (6 bases). CDR1 and CDR2 (germline): SGHTA, FQGNSA. This CDR3 spans 14 amino acids. The V and J ends lost 4 bases and 2 bases respectively, with 12 bases between them. CDR3 residues: CASSSSGGTYEQYF. The CDR3 DNA reads TGTGCCAGCAGCTCCTCCGGGGGTACCTACGAGCAGTACTTC.

Remarks on this clone: The junction departs from germline at one end; a sequencing error may be responsible. V usage is TRBV5-6 and J usage is TRBJ2-6, with TRBD1 as a possible D gene (5 bases). CDR3 size: 16 residues. CDR1 and CDR2 (germline): SGHDT, YYEEEE. The CDR3 coding sequence is TGTGCCAGCAGCTTGGCTTCGATCTCTGGGGCCAACGGCCTGACTTTC. The encoded protein is CASSLASISGANGLTF.

V gene TRBV6-5 combines with J gene TRBJ1-1, with D possibly matching TRBD1 (5 bases). Looked up from germline, CDR1 is MNHEY and CDR2 is SVGAGI. V gave up 6 bases and J gave up 1 base, with 12 bases separating them. The CDR3 is 14 residues long. Written as DNA, the CDR3 is TGTGCCAGCAGAACCACAGGCCAGAACACTGAAGCTTTCTTT. It yields the protein CASRTTGQNTEAFF.

The chain has TRBV10-3 and TRBJ2-5; 8 nucleotides line up with TRBD2. This CDR3 has 14 amino acids. Germline V gene data show CDR1 as ENHRY and CDR2 as SYGVKD. V trimming: 3 bases; J trimming: 5 bases; junction bases outside the gene matches: 5. The CDR3 loop reads CAISDGLAAETQYF. For the CDR3, the DNA is TGTGCCATCAGTGATGGACTAGCCGCCGAGACCCAGTACTTC.

V gene TRBV19 combines with J gene TRBJ2-5, with D possibly matching TRBD2 (5 bases). V dropped 3 bases and J dropped 5 bases, with 19 bases sitting between them. Germline CDR1 reads LNHDA; CDR2 reads SQIVND (reference sequence). The CDR3 has 16 amino acids. CDR3 DNA sequence: TGTGCCAGTAGTATGAAAGGACTGTCCGCATTGGAGACCCAGTACTTC. Translating gives CASSMKGLSALETQYF. Complete variable domain (other parts from reference TRBV19 and TRBJ2-5): DGGITQSPKYLFRKEGQNVTLSCEQNLNHDAMYWYRQDPGQGLRLIYYSQIVNDFQKGDIAEGYSVSREKKESFPLTVTSAQKNPTAFYLCASSMKGLSALETQYFGPGTRLLVL.

This clone has a single count. The chain recombines TRBV30 with TRBJ1-1; D is uncertain. This CDR3 spans 13 amino acids. Trimming cost V 2 bases and J 2 bases, with 9 bases left between them. The germline V gene encodes CDR1 GTSNPN and CDR2 SVGIG (reference sequence). The CDR3 is CAWSRGRNTEAFF. The CDR3 region has the DNA TGTGCCTGGAGTCGGGGTCGAAACACTGAAGCTTTCTTT. Drawing the rest from reference TRBV30 and TRBJ1-1, the complete variable domain is SQTIHQWPATLVQPVGSPLSLECTVEGTSNPNLYWYRQAAGRGLQLLFYSVGIGQISSEVPQNLSASRPQDRQFILSSKKLLLSDSGFYLCAWSRGRNTEAFFGQGTRLTVV.